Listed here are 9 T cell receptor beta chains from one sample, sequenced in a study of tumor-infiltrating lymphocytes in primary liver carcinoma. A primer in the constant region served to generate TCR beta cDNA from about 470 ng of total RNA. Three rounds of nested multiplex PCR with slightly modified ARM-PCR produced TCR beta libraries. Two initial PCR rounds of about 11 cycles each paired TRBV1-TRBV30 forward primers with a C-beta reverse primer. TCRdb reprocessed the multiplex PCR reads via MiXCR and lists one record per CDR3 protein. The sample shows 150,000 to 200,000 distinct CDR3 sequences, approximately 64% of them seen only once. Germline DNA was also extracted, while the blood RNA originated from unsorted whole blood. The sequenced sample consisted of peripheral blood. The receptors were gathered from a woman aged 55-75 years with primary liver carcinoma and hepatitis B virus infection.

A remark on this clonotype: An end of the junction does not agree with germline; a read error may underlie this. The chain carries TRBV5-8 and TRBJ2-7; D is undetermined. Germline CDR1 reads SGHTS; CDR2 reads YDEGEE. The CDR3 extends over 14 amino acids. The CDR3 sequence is CASSTGRRSYEQYF. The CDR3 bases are TGTGCTAGCAGCACCGGACGGAGATCCTACGAGCAGTACTTC.

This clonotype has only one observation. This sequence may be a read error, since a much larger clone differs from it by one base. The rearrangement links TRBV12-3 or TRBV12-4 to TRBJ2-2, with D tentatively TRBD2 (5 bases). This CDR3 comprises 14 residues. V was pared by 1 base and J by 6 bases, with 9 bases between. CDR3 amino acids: CASSLGESAGELFF. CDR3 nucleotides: TGTGCCAGCAGTTTAGGGGAGTCGGCCGGGGAGCTGTTTTTT.

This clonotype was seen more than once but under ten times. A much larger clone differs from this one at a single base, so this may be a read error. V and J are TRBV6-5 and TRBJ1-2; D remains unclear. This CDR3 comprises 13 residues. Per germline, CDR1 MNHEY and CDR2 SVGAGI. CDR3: CASSLTDNYGYIF. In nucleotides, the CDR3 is TGTGCCAGCAGTTTAACGGATAACTATGGCTACATCTTC.

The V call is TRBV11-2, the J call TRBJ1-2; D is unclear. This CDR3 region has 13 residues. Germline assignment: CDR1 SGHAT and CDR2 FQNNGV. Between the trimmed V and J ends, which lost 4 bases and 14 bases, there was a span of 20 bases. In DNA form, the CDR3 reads TGTGCCAGCAGCTCCGGGTCCTCCTATGGCTGTACCTTC. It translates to CASSSGSSYGCTF.

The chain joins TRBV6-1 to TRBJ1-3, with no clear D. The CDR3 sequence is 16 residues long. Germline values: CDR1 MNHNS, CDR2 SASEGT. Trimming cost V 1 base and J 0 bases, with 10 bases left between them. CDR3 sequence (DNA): TGTGCCAGCAGTGAAGTCGGGCAAAGCTCTGGAAACACCATATATTTT. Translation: CASSEVGQSSGNTIYF.

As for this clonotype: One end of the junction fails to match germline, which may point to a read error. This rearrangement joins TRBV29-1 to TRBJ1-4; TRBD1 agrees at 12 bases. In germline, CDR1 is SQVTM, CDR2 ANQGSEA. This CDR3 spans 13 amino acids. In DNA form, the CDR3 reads TGCAGCGCGGGGACAGGGGGCGATGAAAAGCTGTTTTTT. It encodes CSAGTGGDEKLFF.

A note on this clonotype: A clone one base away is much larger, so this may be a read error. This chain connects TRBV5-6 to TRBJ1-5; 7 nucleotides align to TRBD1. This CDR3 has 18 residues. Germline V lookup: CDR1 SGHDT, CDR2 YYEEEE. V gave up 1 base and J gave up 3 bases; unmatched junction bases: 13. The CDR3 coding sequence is TGTGCCAGCAGCTTGTTCTTGGCCCAGGACAGGACCAATCAGCCCCAGCATTTT. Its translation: CASSLFLAQDRTNQPQHF.

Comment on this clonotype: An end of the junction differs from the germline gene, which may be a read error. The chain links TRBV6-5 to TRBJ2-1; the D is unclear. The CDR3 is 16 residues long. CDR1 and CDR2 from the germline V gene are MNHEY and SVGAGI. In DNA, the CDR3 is TGTGCCAGCTCTACACATTCCAGGTCCGCCTATAATGAGCAGTTCTTC. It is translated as CASSTHSRSAYNEQFF.

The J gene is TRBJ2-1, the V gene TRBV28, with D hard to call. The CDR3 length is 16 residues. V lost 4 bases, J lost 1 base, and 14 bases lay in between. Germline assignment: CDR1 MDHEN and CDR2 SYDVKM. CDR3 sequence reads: CASSSPTSRSYNEQFF. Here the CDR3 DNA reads TGTGCCAGCAGTTCGCCGACAAGTAGGTCCTACAATGAGCAGTTCTTC.